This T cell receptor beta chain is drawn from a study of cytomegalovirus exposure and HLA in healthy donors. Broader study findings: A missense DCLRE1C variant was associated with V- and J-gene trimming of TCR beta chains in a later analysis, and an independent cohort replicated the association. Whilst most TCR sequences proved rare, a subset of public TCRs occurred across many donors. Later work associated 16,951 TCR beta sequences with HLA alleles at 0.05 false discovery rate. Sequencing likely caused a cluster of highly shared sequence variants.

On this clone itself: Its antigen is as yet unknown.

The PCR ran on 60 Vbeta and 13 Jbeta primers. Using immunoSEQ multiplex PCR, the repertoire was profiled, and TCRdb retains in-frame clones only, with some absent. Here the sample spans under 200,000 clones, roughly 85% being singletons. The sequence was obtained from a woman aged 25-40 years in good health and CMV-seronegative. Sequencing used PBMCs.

CDR3 in amino acids: CASSGGSFDEQFF. The CDR3 nucleotides are TGTGCCAGCAGCGGAGGGTCTTTCGATGAGCAGTTCTTC. This sequence joins TRBV11-3 and TRBJ2-1, with a possible D match to TRBD2 (6 bases). Germline V gene sequence: CDR1 SGHNT, CDR2 YENEEA. The CDR3 is 13 residues long. V gave up 5 bases and J gave up 8 bases, with 13 bases separating them. Looking up the rest from reference TRBV11-3 and TRBJ2-1 gives the full variable domain: EAGVVQSPRYKIIEKKQPVAFWCNPISGHNTLYWYLQNLGQGPELLIRYENEEAVDDSQLPKDRFSAERLKGVDSTLKIQPAELGDSAVYLCASSGGSFDEQFFGPGTRLTVL.